The 16 T cell receptor beta chains in this list originate from one sample, sequenced in a study of T cell repertoires in cytomegalovirus infection. TCRdb processed the reads anew with MiXCR; each CDR3 protein has one entry. The sample includes around 280,000 distinct CDR3 sequences, about 9.1% seen only once; the top ten take around 2.4%. Sample: PBMCs. These receptor sequences come from a human donor in good health (CMV status not recorded). Some clones in this sample may be carry-over from other donors' samples.

There are many counts of this clonotype. The gene calls are TRBV19 and TRBJ1-2; 10 bases agree with TRBD1. This CDR3 contains 15 residues. Germline V gene lookup returns CDR1 LNHDA and CDR2 SQIVND (reference sequence). The V segment lost 6 bases and the J segment 7 bases; nucleotides outside the gene matches: 11. The CDR3 loop reads CASSTPPGQGFGYTF. CDR3 nucleotide sequence: TGTGCCAGTAGCACACCCCCGGGACAGGGGTTTGGCTACACCTTC.

This clonotype was recorded many times. This sequence joins TRBV20-1 and TRBJ1-2; 7 positions agree with TRBD1. CDR3 length equals 13 residues. With V trimmed by 1 base and J by 7 bases, 6 bases remained unmatched. The germline V gene encodes CDR1 DFQATT and CDR2 SNEGSKA (reference sequence). CDR3 sequence reads: CSARATGRFGYTF. CDR3 coding DNA: TGCAGTGCTAGAGCGACAGGGAGATTTGGCTACACCTTC.

This clonotype was recorded only once. The V gene is TRBV29-1, the J gene TRBJ2-7, with D unresolved. Trimming cost V 0 bases and J 0 bases, with 12 bases left between them. The CDR3 contains 15 residues. CDR1 and CDR2 from the germline V gene are SQVTM and ANQGSEA. The chain's CDR3 is CSVEDPTGSSYEQYV. CDR3 sequence (DNA): TGCAGCGTTGAAGATCCCACGGGTAGCTCCTACGAGCAGTACGTC.

This clonotype was found many times. The genes are TRBV5-8 and TRBJ2-5, with 8 bases matching TRBD2. J gave up 2 bases and V 3 bases, and 3 bases lay outside the gene matches. The CDR3 contains 14 residues. CDR1 and CDR2 from the germline V gene are SGHTS and YDEGEE. CDR3 loop: CASSWTGGQETQYF. CDR3 sequence (DNA): TGTGCCAGCAGCTGGACGGGGGGGCAAGAGACCCAGTACTTC. The full variable domain, with the rest looked up from reference TRBV5-8 and TRBJ2-5, is EAGVTQSPTHLIKTRGQQATLRCSPISGHTSVYWYQQALGLGLQFLLWYDEGEERNRGNFPPRFSGRQFPNYSSELNVNALELEDSALYLCASSWTGGQETQYFGPGTRLLVL.

At least ten counts were recorded for this clonotype. This rearrangement joins TRBV28 to TRBJ1-2; no definite D call. The germline V gene has CDR1 MDHEN and CDR2 SYDVKM. This CDR3 is 11 amino acids long. Trimming stripped 9 bases from V and 2 bases from J, with 7 bases between. CDR3 protein: CASQVNYGYTF. CDR3 coding DNA: TGTGCCAGTCAAGTAAACTATGGCTACACCTTC.

At least ten counts were recorded for this clonotype. The V gene is TRBV20-1, the J gene TRBJ1-5, with D possibly matching TRBD1 (5 bases). Between the trimmed V and J ends, which lost 0 bases and 4 bases, there was a span of 10 bases. The CDR3 has 14 residues. CDR1 DFQATT and CDR2 SNEGSKA come from the germline V gene (reference sequence). The CDR3 DNA follows: TGCAGTGCTAGAGATCCGGGACTGAATCAGCCCCAGCATTTT. Protein product: CSARDPGLNQPQHF.

This clonotype was counted ten times or more. The gene calls are TRBV6-1 and TRBJ1-5; no clear D. CDR3 size: 12 residues. Looked up from germline, CDR1 is MNHNS and CDR2 is SASEGT. Trimming took 7 bases from V and 5 from J, leaving 9 bases between them. CDR3 bases: TGTGCCAGCACCGCGATAGATCAGCCCCAGCATTTT. This encodes CASTAIDQPQHF.

This clonotype appeared many times. The chain uses TRBV7-2 and TRBJ1-1; D is possibly TRBD1 (6 bases). Per the germline V gene, CDR1 is SGHTA and CDR2 is FQGNSA. This CDR3 region has 14 residues. With 5 bases removed from V and 8 bases from J, the gap between germline ends came to 18 bases. CDR3 coding DNA: TGTGCCAGCAGCCCCCCCCGGGACAACGGCGAAGCTTTCTTT. Translated: CASSPPRDNGEAFF.

This clonotype was seen many times. The V call is TRBV7-9, the J call TRBJ1-4; D is ambiguous. Trimming pared 4 bases from V and 3 bases from J, leaving 9 bases between. Germline lookup yields CDR1 SEHNR and CDR2 FQNEAQ (reference sequence). The CDR3 runs to 14 residues. CDR3 DNA sequence: TGTGCCAGCAGCTCCGGTGGGGCTAATGAAAAACTGTTTTTT. Its protein product is CASSSGGANEKLFF. The full variable domain, in which reference TRBV7-9 and TRBJ1-4 provide the parts outside the CDR3, is DTGVSQNPRHKITKRGQNVTFRCDPISEHNRLYWYRQTLGQGPEFLTYFQNEAQLEKSRLLSDRFSAERPKGSFSTLEIQRTEQGDSAMYLCASSSGGANEKLFFGSGTQLSVL.

This clonotype was counted at least ten times. This chain connects TRBV7-9 to TRBJ2-5, with D possibly TRBD1 on 5 matching bases. CDR3 length: 15 residues. In germline, CDR1 is SEHNR, CDR2 FQNEAQ (reference sequence). Trimming left V 4 bases short and J 4 bases short, with 16 bases between. The CDR3 bases are TGTGCCAGCAGCTCCCAGGGAATTGAGACAGAGACCCAGTACTTC. Translated, it gives CASSSQGIETETQYF.

This clonotype was seen at least ten times. CDR3 residues: CASSLTSGGVDEQFF. The CDR3 bases are TGTGCCAGCAGCCTGACTAGCGGGGGGGTCGATGAGCAGTTCTTC. The V call is TRBV12-3 or TRBV12-4, the J call TRBJ2-1; 14 bases match TRBD2. With 6 bases clipped from V and 8 bases from J, the junction kept 6 bases outside the gene matches. The CDR3 runs to 15 residues.

This clonotype was seen a few times. This chain uses TRBV20-1 with TRBJ1-2; 8 bases align to TRBD1. V lost 3 bases and J lost 7; bases outside the gene matches: 4. The length of the CDR3 is 12 residues. Germline V gene lookup returns CDR1 DFQATT and CDR2 SNEGSKA (reference sequence). The CDR3 sequence is CSASGQGGGYTF. The CDR3 region has the DNA TGCAGTGCTAGCGGACAGGGAGGTGGCTACACCTTC.

This clonotype came up many times. The chain is built from TRBV7-8 and TRBJ2-7, with D perhaps given as TRBD1 or TRBD2 (5 bases each). The CDR3 runs 13 residues. V lost 5 bases to trimming and J lost 2 bases, with 10 bases between them. Germline values: CDR1 SGHVS, CDR2 FQNEAQ. The CDR3 DNA follows: TGTGCCAGCAGCCCGGGACGGACCTACGAGCAGTACGTC. Amino acids: CASSPGRTYEQYV.

At least ten counts were recorded for this clonotype. In DNA form, the CDR3 reads TGTGCCAGCAGCTTATTAGGGGGCGGGGTCGCCGGGGAGCTGTTTTTT. Its translation: CASSLLGGGVAGELFF. V gene TRBV7-2 combines with J gene TRBJ2-2; D may be TRBD1 (7 bases). CDR3 length equals 16 residues. Germline CDR1 and CDR2: SGHTA and FQGNSA. V was shortened by 2 bases and J by 6 bases, with 16 bases between the two germline ends.

This clonotype was recorded many times. The chain has TRBV2 and TRBJ2-7; possibly TRBD2 for D (7 bases). The length of the CDR3 is 14 residues. Germline V CDR1 and CDR2: SNHLY, FYNNEI. Trimming took off 3 bases at V and 6 bases at J, with 15 bases between the two ends. The CDR3 is CASSDWTAGSEQYV. In DNA form, the CDR3 reads TGTGCCAGCAGTGACTGGACAGCGGGAAGCGAGCAGTACGTC.

V usage is TRBV29-1 and J usage is TRBJ1-1; D perhaps matches TRBD1 (6 bases). The germline CDR1 and CDR2 sequences are SQVTM and ANQGSEA. This CDR3 has 13 residues. Trimming left V 8 bases short and J 10 bases short, with 23 bases between. The CDR3 loop is CSISGRGEGGAFF. DNA of the CDR3: TGCAGCATCTCCGGGAGGGGGGAAGGAGGAGCTTTCTTT.